These 29 T cell receptor beta chains were sequenced from one sample in a study of technical replicates of blood from several donors. Clones were sequenced by immunoSEQ multiplex PCR, and TCRdb holds only the in-frame ones, with some missing. The table has 75,000 to 100,000 clones, about 94% seen once. What was sequenced was T cells isolated from PBMCs. These TCRs come from a human donor in good health.

This chain connects TRBV5-1 to TRBJ2-2, with a possible D match to TRBD1 (7 bases). V was shortened by 6 bases and J by 7 bases, with 13 bases between the two germline ends. Germline CDR1 SGHRS, CDR2 YFSETQ. This CDR3 region has 13 residues. This chain's CDR3 is CASTPRGVGELFF. CDR3 bases: TGCGCCAGCACTCCCAGGGGGGTCGGGGAGCTGTTTTTT. The whole variable domain, filled in from reference TRBV5-1 and TRBJ2-2, reads KAGVTQTPRYLIKTRGQQVTLSCSPISGHRSVSWYQQTPGQGLQFLFEYFSETQRNKGNFPGRFSGRQFSNSRSEMNVSTLELGDSALYLCASTPRGVGELFFGEGSRLTVL.

The J gene is TRBJ2-2, the V gene TRBV11-1; no clear D. The V and J ends lost 1 base and 1 base respectively, with 13 bases between them. The CDR3 loop spans 17 amino acids. Germline-derived CDR1 and CDR2 are SGHAT and FQDESV (reference sequence). The CDR3 DNA is TGTGCCAGCAGCTTAGATGGGCCAGAAATGAACACCGGGGAGCTGTTTTTT. Protein product: CASSLDGPEMNTGELFF. The full variable domain, with the rest looked up from reference TRBV11-1 and TRBJ2-2, is EAEVAQSPRYKITEKSQAVAFWCDPISGHATLYWYRQILGQGPELLVQFQDESVVDDSQLPKDRFSAERLKGVDSTLKIQPAELGDSAMYLCASSLDGPEMNTGELFFGEGSRLTVL.

The chain joins TRBV7-8 to TRBJ1-3; the D gene is possibly TRBD1 (6 bases). The CDR3 sequence is 19 residues long. V was trimmed by 1 base and J by 3 bases, leaving 22 bases between them. Germline values: CDR1 SGHVS, CDR2 FQNEAQ. The CDR3 here is CASSLGTAGLTSLGNTIYF. CDR3 sequence (DNA): TGTGCCAGCAGCTTAGGGACAGCAGGTTTAACGTCCCTTGGAAACACCATATATTTT.

This chain links TRBV13 with TRBJ2-3, with TRBD1 matching 7 bases. With V trimmed by 5 bases and J by 3 bases, 8 bases remained unmatched. Germline V gives CDR1 PRHDT, CDR2 FYEKMQ (reference sequence). CDR3 size: 15 residues. The CDR3 DNA reads TGTGCCAGCAGCGCAGACAGGGATCAAACAGATACGCAGTATTTT. Protein sequence: CASSADRDQTDTQYF.

The chain has TRBV4-3 and TRBJ1-1; the match to TRBD1 covers 9 bases. V shed 1 base and J 5 bases; nucleotides not matched to a gene: 5. The CDR3 spans 15 residues. Germline CDR1 LGHNA, CDR2 YSLEER. CDR3 nucleotide sequence: TGCGCCAGCAGCCAAGGGGGGACAGGGCGAACTGAAGCTTTCTTT. Protein sequence: CASSQGGTGRTEAFF.

The V gene is TRBV6-4, the J gene TRBJ2-1, with D tentatively TRBD1 (6 bases). From germline, CDR1 is MRHNA and CDR2 SNTAGT. The CDR3 runs 11 residues. With 6 bases removed from V and 7 bases from J, the gap between germline ends came to 7 bases. Here the CDR3 reads CASRQGNEQFF. The CDR3 region has the DNA TGTGCCAGCAGACAGGGAAATGAGCAGTTCTTC.

This chain links TRBV4-2 with TRBJ1-2; D unclear. This CDR3 region has 13 residues. The germline gives CDR1 LGHNA, CDR2 YNFKEQ. V shed 0 bases and J shed 8 bases, with 10 bases lying between them. CDR3 in amino acids: CASSQDITEGYTF. The DNA of the CDR3 is TGTGCCAGCAGCCAAGATATAACGGAGGGCTACACCTTC.

The gene calls are TRBV6-5 and TRBJ2-3, with D perhaps matching TRBD2 (5 bases). The germline V gene has CDR1 MNHEY and CDR2 SVGAGI. V was pared by 1 base and J by 6 bases, with 14 bases between. The CDR3 has 15 amino acids. CDR3 nucleotide sequence: TGTGCCAGCAGTTACTTGGACTCAGCAGATGATACGCAGTATTTT. Translating gives CASSYLDSADDTQYF.

The V call is TRBV5-1, the J call TRBJ1-2; the D is unclear. V lost 0 bases, J lost 7 bases, and 7 bases lay in between. The CDR3 sequence is 12 residues long. Germline values: CDR1 SGHRS, CDR2 YFSETQ. CDR3 amino acids: CASSLDFSGYTF. As DNA, the CDR3 is TGCGCCAGCAGCTTGGATTTCTCTGGCTACACCTTC.

The chain combines TRBV4-3 with TRBJ2-3; possible D gene TRBD2, 5 bases. CDR3 length: 16 amino acids. Trimming cost V 3 bases and J 1 base, with 14 bases left between them. Looked up from germline, CDR1 is LGHNA and CDR2 is YSLEER. The CDR3 sequence: CASSQEIGAGTDTQYF. Written as DNA, the CDR3 is TGCGCCAGCAGCCAGGAGATCGGAGCGGGCACAGATACGCAGTATTTT.

The rearrangement uses TRBV6-5 and TRBJ2-3, with a tentative D call TRBD1 (6 bases). With 6 bases removed from V and 3 bases from J, the gap between germline ends came to 13 bases. Germline assignment: CDR1 MNHEY and CDR2 SVGAGI. This CDR3 has 14 amino acids. CDR3 in DNA: TGTGCCAGCAGGGACAGCCCCGGGACAGATACGCAGTATTTT. This encodes CASRDSPGTDTQYF.

This chain joins TRBV28 and TRBJ1-2; no definite D call. Trimming took 1 base from V and 8 from J, leaving 14 bases between them. The germline V gene has CDR1 MDHEN and CDR2 SYDVKM. The CDR3 has 14 amino acids. The CDR3 nucleotides read TGTGCCAGCAGTTTATCGCTGAGGGCTTGGGGCTACACCTTC. Amino acid sequence: CASSLSLRAWGYTF.

The chain carries TRBV5-6 and TRBJ2-3; D is uncertain. V was pared by 3 bases and J by 2 bases, with 13 bases between. Germline-derived CDR1 and CDR2 are SGHDT and YYEEEE. The CDR3 has 15 residues. CDR3: CASSSEFSPTDTQYF. The CDR3 nucleotides are TGTGCCAGCAGCTCAGAATTTAGCCCCACAGATACGCAGTATTTT.

The sample holds one count of this clone. J is TRBJ1-2 and V is TRBV14; D possibly corresponds to TRBD1 (5 bases). The CDR3 runs 17 residues. V lost 1 base to trimming and J lost 2 bases, with 17 bases between them. The V gene's germline CDR1 is SGHDN and CDR2 FVKESK. The CDR3 is CASSQGVGGVKNYGYTF. The CDR3 DNA reads as TGTGCCAGCAGCCAAGGGGTCGGAGGGGTAAAAAACTATGGCTACACCTTC.

The chain links TRBV6-1 to TRBJ2-2, with 9 bases matching TRBD2. The V and J ends lost 8 bases and 4 bases, in that order; junction bases with no gene match: 2. This CDR3 contains 13 residues. CDR1 is MNHNS, CDR2 SASEGT, per germline. CDR3 bases: TGTGCCAGCTGGCGGGAGGGCACCGGGGAGCTGTTTTTT. As protein: CASWREGTGELFF.

This chain joins TRBV19 and TRBJ2-1, with TRBD2 identical over 9 bases. Germline assignment: CDR1 LNHDA and CDR2 SQIVND (reference sequence). The CDR3 contains 15 residues. Trimming cost V 1 base and J 5 bases; bases outside gene matches: 3. The CDR3 spells CASSIVAGGNNEQFF. CDR3 nucleotide sequence: TGTGCCAGTAGTATAGTCGCGGGAGGGAACAATGAGCAGTTCTTC.

This clone appeared a single time. This chain uses TRBV5-4 with TRBJ2-1, with D possibly being TRBD1 (6 bases). The CDR3 is made up of 15 amino acids. The V end lost 4 bases, the J end lost 2 bases, and 13 bases lay between the germline ends. The germline V gene has CDR1 SGHNT and CDR2 YYREEE (reference sequence). The CDR3 bases are TGTGCCAGCAGCCCCGTGCAGGGGACCTACAATGAGCAGTTCTTC. Translated, it gives CASSPVQGTYNEQFF.

This clone was counted once. The V gene is TRBV7-9, the J gene TRBJ2-5; D possibly corresponds to TRBD2 (5 bases). With 6 bases removed from V and 3 bases from J, the gap between germline ends came to 14 bases. This CDR3 region has 14 residues. Germline V gene lookup returns CDR1 SEHNR and CDR2 FQNEAQ (reference sequence). The CDR3, as DNA: TGTGCCAGCAGAGGTGGACTCGGGAAAGAGACCCAGTACTTC. Amino acid sequence: CASRGGLGKETQYF.

The V gene is TRBV14, the J gene TRBJ1-4, with TRBD1 matching 7 bases. Germline V CDR1 and CDR2: SGHDN, FVKESK. V dropped 3 bases and J dropped 5; count of bases not matched to a gene: 12. This CDR3 contains 17 residues. CDR3 protein: CASSQEDRETLNEKLFF. The CDR3 bases are TGTGCCAGCAGCCAGGAAGACAGGGAGACTTTGAATGAAAAACTGTTTTTT.

The J gene is TRBJ2-1, the V gene TRBV28; 9 positions match TRBD1. The ends lost 6 bases at V and 9 bases at J; junction bases unmatched: 6. The CDR3 totals 13 residues. The V gene's germline CDR1 is MDHEN and CDR2 SYDVKM. CDR3 in DNA: TGTGCCAGCAGCCATACAGGGGGCAGTGAGCAGTTCTTC. Its protein product is CASSHTGGSEQFF.

This clone occurred once. The genes are TRBV6-5 and TRBJ2-3, with D unresolved. The CDR3 covers 12 residues. V was trimmed by 6 bases and J by 5 bases, leaving 9 bases between them. The germline V gene has CDR1 MNHEY and CDR2 SVGAGI. DNA for the CDR3: TGTGCCAGCAGCCCCTCGGGAGATACGCAGTATTTT. Residues: CASSPSGDTQYF.

This chain uses TRBV19 with TRBJ2-1; no clear D gene. The V and J ends lost 3 bases and 2 bases respectively, with 8 bases between them. The CDR3 spans 14 residues. Germline loops: CDR1 LNHDA, CDR2 SQIVND (reference sequence). DNA for the CDR3: TGTGCCAGTAGTATGGGCACCCCCTACAATGAGCAGTTCTTC. As protein: CASSMGTPYNEQFF.

The chain links TRBV28 to TRBJ1-1; no firm D call. V dropped 7 bases and J dropped 0 bases, with 6 bases sitting between them. The germline V gene has CDR1 MDHEN and CDR2 SYDVKM. There are 12 residues in the CDR3. CDR3 in amino acids: CASMSMNTEAFF. The CDR3 coding sequence is TGTGCCAGCATGTCCATGAACACTGAAGCTTTCTTT.

The V gene is TRBV7-2, the J gene TRBJ2-3; 12 bases are shared with TRBD2. This CDR3 spans 18 amino acids. V lost 1 base and J lost 6; bases outside the gene matches: 11. The germline CDR1 and CDR2 sequences are SGHTA and FQGNSA. The CDR3: CASSLEGLAGGLRDTQYF. As DNA, the CDR3 is TGTGCCAGCAGCTTAGAGGGGCTAGCGGGAGGGCTGAGGGATACGCAGTATTTT.

The chain uses TRBV4-2 and TRBJ2-1, with D unclear. Trimming took off 4 bases at V and 6 bases at J, with 10 bases between the two ends. Germline V gives CDR1 LGHNA, CDR2 YNFKEQ. The CDR3 contains 13 residues. CDR3 region: CASSLLGTNEQFF. DNA of the CDR3: TGTGCCAGCAGCCTGCTAGGAACCAATGAGCAGTTCTTC.

V usage is TRBV10-1 and J usage is TRBJ2-2; TRBD1 matches 7 bases. CDR1 is WNHNN and CDR2 is SYGVQD in the germline V gene (reference sequence). This CDR3 comprises 15 residues. Trimming cost V 2 bases and J 1 base; bases outside gene matches: 1. In DNA, the CDR3 is TGCGCCAGCAGTGAGAACAGGGGGAACACCGGGGAGCTGTTTTTT. Translating gives CASSENRGNTGELFF.

The chain employs TRBV2 and TRBJ2-5; D unresolved. Trimming removed 5 bases at V and 4 bases at J, with 14 bases between. Looked up from germline, CDR1 is SNHLY and CDR2 is FYNNEI. The CDR3 is 14 residues long. This CDR3 reads CASSQSPSGETQYF. Written as DNA, the CDR3 is TGTGCCAGCAGTCAAAGCCCTTCCGGAGAGACCCAGTACTTC.

This sequence joins TRBV11-2 and TRBJ2-7; tentative D call: TRBD1 (6 bases). Germline values: CDR1 SGHAT, CDR2 FQNNGV. The CDR3 length is 12 residues. V was clipped by 6 bases and J by 3 bases, with 9 bases between them. CDR3 DNA: TGTGCCAGCAGTACAGGGTTCTACGAGCAGTACTTC. It codes for CASSTGFYEQYF.

This rearrangement joins TRBV6-5 to TRBJ2-7; 9 bases agree with TRBD1. Looked up from germline, CDR1 is MNHEY and CDR2 is SVGAGI. After removal of 5 bases from V and 6 bases from J, the junction contained 11 bases not matched to a gene. This CDR3 is built from 15 residues. The CDR3 coding sequence is TGTGCCAGCAGTCGCCCGGGACAGGGTCCCCTCGAGCAGTACTTC. Translating it yields CASSRPGQGPLEQYF.